This T cell receptor beta chain originates from a study of CD8 T cells in Susac syndrome. From blood CD8+ and CD4+ T cells, the TCR beta chain was sequenced. Healthy donors served as age- and sex-matched controls. TEMRA cells were enriched by FACS, and CD4+ and CD8+ T cells were negatively isolated. The CDR3 is 15 residues long. V was clipped by 5 bases and J by 2 bases, with 15 bases between them. Random-hexamer reverse transcription was applied to roughly 0.5 to 1 ug RNA. The amplification used immunoSEQ multiplex PCR on TCR beta CDR3; it spanned 54 Vbeta and 13 Jbeta. Each CDR3 protein gets one entry after TCRdb re-called the immunoSEQ multiplex PCR reads with MiXCR. The sample has tens of thousands of distinct CDR3 sequences; just under 95% are singletons.

Sequencing was performed on CD8+ T cells from PBMCs. The rearrangement joins TRBV12-3 or TRBV12-4 to TRBJ1-2; D is unclear. This TCR was sampled from a human donor in good health. CDR3 DNA sequence: TGTGCCAGCAGTCTGGGAGGGAGGACGAACTATGGCTACACCTTC. Translating it yields CASSLGGRTNYGYTF.